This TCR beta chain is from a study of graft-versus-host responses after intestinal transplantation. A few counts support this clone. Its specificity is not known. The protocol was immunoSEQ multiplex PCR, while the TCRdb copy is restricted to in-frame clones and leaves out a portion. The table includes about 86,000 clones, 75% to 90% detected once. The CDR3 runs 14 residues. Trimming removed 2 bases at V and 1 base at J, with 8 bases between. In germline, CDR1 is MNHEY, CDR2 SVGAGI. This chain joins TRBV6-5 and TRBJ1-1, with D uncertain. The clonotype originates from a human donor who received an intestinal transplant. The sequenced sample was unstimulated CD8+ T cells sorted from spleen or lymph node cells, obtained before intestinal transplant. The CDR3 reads CASSYAGSNTEAFF. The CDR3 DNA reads TGTGCCAGCAGTTACGCGGGATCGAACACTGAAGCTTTCTTT.